A selection of T cell receptor beta chains follows, all from one sample in a study of blood T cell repertoires in COVID-19. Measured with immunoSEQ multiplex PCR; TCRdb has only the in-frame clones, and not every one. The profile covers approximately 300,000 clones, with 85% to 95% appearing a single time and around 3.9% taken by the ten largest. Sequenced input: PBMCs or T cells enriched from blood (not recorded which). These receptors came from a woman in her twenties or thirties who had been exposed to COVID-19. Both conserved end residues are part of each CDR3. A D gene is named only where the DNA matches it firmly. Only part of the rows carry a size: once, few, many, or a class if the clone is expanded.

v_gene	d_gene	abundance	j_gene	len	CDR3nt	CDR3aa
TRBV5-1	NA	NA	TRBJ1-1	12	TGCGCCAGCAGCTTGCGGGGAACTGAAGCTTTCTTT	CASSLRGTEAFF
TRBV7-9	NA	few	TRBJ2-1	14	TGTGCCAGCAGCTTGGCGGGACGGGCCTATGAGCAGTTCTTC	CASSLAGRAYEQFF
TRBV9	TRBD2	NA	TRBJ2-1	15	TGTGCCAGCACCTTACGGGGGGGGCCCTACAATGAGCAGTTCTTC	CASTLRGGPYNEQFF
TRBV10-2	TRBD2	NA	TRBJ2-3	17	TGCGCCAGCAGTGAGTCCCGACTAGCGGGTAGCACAGATACGCAGTATTTT	CASSESRLAGSTDTQYF
TRBV5-1	TRBD2	NA	TRBJ2-2	14	TGCGCCAGCCGGCTAGCGGGGAACACCGGGGAGCTGTTTTTT	CASRLAGNTGELFF
TRBV7-2	NA	NA	TRBJ1-1	12	TGTGCCAGCAGCTTAGATATTGGCGAAGCTTTCTTT	CASSLDIGEAFF
TRBV5-1	NA	NA	TRBJ2-1	16	TGCGCCAGCAGCGGATCGGCGGGGGCCCACTACAATGAGCAGTTCTTC	CASSGSAGAHYNEQFF
TRBV10-3	NA	NA	TRBJ1-1	15	TGTGCCATCAGTGAGCGGGGTGGACGGGACACTGAAGCTTTCTTT	CAISERGGRDTEAFF
TRBV19	NA	NA	TRBJ1-1	14	TGTGCCAGTAGTATGCGAGGAGTAGTAACTGAAGCTTTCTTT	CASSMRGVVTEAFF
TRBV5-4	TRBD2	NA	TRBJ2-7	14	TGTGCCAGCAGCTTTAGCGGGGGGGCCTATGAGCAGTACTTC	CASSFSGGAYEQYF
TRBV4-2	NA	NA	TRBJ1-4	15	TGTGCCAGCAGCGCTAGAGAGGGAACTAATGAAAAACTGTTTTTT	CASSAREGTNEKLFF
TRBV6-5	TRBD1	few	TRBJ1-4	14	TGTGCCAGCATCACCGGGACAGGGGGAGAAAAACTGTTTTTT	CASITGTGGEKLFF
TRBV7-4	TRBD1	NA	TRBJ1-5	16	TGTGCCAGCAGCTCCTCCGGGACAGGGTTCAGACAGCCCCAGCATTTT	CASSSSGTGFRQPQHF
TRBV12-3/TRBV12-4	TRBD2	NA	TRBJ2-3	12	TGTGCCAGCACCCCTTTCGGGGGGAAGCAGTATTTT	CASTPFGGKQYF
TRBV4-2	TRBD2	NA	TRBJ2-3	16	TGTGCCAGCAGCCAAGAATACGGGGGGAGCACAGATACGCAGTATTTT	CASSQEYGGSTDTQYF
TRBV23-1	NA	NA	TRBJ1-3	15	TGCGCCAGCAGGGTACCAGGGGATCCTGGAAACACCATATATTTT	CASRVPGDPGNTIYF